The T cell receptor beta chain described here comes from a study of T cell responses to AZD1222 COVID-19 vaccine. Clones were sequenced by immunoSEQ multiplex PCR, and TCRdb holds only the in-frame ones, with some missing. The table has 94,000 or so clones, 70% to 90% seen once. The CDR3 runs to 15 residues. The germline CDR1 and CDR2 sequences are MNHEY and SMNVEV (reference sequence). Trimming took 5 bases from V and 3 from J, leaving 16 bases between them. The chain employs TRBV27 and TRBJ1-2; the D is unclear. The receptor was isolated from an adult in good health. Source: peripheral blood, taken on day 0 of AZD1222 vaccination. CDR3 region: CASSLQVHPHYGYTF. CDR3 nucleotides: TGTGCCAGCAGTCTTCAGGTTCACCCCCACTATGGCTACACCTTC.